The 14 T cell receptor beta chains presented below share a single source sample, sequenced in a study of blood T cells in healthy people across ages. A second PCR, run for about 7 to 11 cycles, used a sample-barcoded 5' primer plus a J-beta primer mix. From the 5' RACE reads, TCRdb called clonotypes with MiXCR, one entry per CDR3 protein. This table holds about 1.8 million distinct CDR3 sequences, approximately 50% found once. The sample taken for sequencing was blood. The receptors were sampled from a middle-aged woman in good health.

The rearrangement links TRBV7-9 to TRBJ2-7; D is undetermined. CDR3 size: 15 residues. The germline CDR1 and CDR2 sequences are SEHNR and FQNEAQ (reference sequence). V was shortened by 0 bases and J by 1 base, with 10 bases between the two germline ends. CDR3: CASSLALGFSYEQYF. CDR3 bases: TGTGCCAGCAGCTTAGCTCTCGGGTTTTCCTACGAGCAGTACTTC.

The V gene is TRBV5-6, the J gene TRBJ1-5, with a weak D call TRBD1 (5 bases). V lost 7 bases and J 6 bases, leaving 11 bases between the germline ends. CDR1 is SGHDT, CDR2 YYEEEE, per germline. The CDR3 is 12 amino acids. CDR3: CASGKQAQPQHF. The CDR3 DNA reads TGTGCCAGCGGTAAACAGGCTCAGCCCCAGCATTTT.

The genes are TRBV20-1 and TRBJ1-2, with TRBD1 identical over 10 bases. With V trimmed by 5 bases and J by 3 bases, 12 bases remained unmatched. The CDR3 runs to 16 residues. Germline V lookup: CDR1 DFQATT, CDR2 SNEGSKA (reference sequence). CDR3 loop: CSAYRDRGQYDYGYTF. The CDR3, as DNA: TGCAGTGCTTACCGGGACAGGGGTCAATACGACTATGGCTACACCTTC.

CDR3 region: CASSLVGLAGDSYNEQFF. CDR3 nucleotides: TGTGCCAGCAGCTTAGTGGGACTAGCGGGGGATTCCTACAATGAGCAGTTCTTC. V and J are TRBV7-3 and TRBJ2-1, with TRBD2 matching over 14 bases. The V gene's germline CDR1 is SGHTA and CDR2 FQGTGA. The CDR3 spans 18 residues. V was pared by 2 bases and J by 1 base, with 4 bases of the junction left unmatched.

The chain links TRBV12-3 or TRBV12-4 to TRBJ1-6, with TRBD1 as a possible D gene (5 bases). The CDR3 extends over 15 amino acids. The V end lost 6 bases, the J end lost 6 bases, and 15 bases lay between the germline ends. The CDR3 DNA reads TGTGCCAGCAGCCCTCTACAGGTTACTAATTCACCCCTCCACTTT. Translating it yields CASSPLQVTNSPLHF.

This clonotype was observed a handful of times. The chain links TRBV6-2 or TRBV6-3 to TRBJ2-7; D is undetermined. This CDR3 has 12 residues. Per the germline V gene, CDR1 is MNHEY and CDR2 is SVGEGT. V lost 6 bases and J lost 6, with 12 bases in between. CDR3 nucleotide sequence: TGTGCCAGCAGCCAAACCCCGAGCGAGCAGTACTTC. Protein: CASSQTPSEQYF.

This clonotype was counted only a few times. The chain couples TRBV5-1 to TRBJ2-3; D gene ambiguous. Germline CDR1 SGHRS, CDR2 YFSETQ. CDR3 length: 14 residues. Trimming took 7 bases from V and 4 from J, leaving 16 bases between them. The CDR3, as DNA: TGCGCCAGCCGGATAAGCAGTGGCTCAGATACGCAGTATTTT. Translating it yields CASRISSGSDTQYF.

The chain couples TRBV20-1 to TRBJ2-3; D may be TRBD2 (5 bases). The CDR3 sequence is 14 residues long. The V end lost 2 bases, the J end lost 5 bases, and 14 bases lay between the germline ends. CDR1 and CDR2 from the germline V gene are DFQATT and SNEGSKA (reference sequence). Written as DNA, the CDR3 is TGCAGTGCTAGACAGGCCGGACGGGGAGATACGCAGTATTTT. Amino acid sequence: CSARQAGRGDTQYF.

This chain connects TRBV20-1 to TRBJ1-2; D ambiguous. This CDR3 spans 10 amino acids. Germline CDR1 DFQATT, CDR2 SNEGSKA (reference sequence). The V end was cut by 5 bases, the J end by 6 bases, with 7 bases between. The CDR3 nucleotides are TGCAGTGCTCCGTCGGATGGCTACACCTTC. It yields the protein CSAPSDGYTF.

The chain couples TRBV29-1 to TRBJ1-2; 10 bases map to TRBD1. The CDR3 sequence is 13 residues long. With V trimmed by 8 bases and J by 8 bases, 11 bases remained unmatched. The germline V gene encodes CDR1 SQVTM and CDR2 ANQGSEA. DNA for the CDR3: TGCAGCATCCCGACCGGGACAGGGGTCGGCTACACCTTC. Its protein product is CSIPTGTGVGYTF. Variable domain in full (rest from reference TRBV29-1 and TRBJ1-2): SAVISQKPSRDICQRGTSLTIQCQVDSQVTMMFWYRQQPGQSLTLIATANQGSEATYESGFVIDKFPISRPNLTFSTLTVSNMSPEDSSIYLCSIPTGTGVGYTFGSGTRLTVV.

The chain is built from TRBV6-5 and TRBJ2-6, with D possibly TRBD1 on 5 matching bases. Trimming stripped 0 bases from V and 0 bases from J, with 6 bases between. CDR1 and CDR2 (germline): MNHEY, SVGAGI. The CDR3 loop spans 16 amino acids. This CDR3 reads CASSYSGPSGANVLTF. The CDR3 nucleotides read TGTGCCAGCAGTTACTCGGGGCCCTCTGGGGCCAACGTCCTGACTTTC.

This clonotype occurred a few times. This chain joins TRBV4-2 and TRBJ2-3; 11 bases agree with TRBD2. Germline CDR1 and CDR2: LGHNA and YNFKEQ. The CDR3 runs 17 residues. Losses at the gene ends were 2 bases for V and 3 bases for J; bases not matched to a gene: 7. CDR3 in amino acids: CASSQPGLAVGTDTQYF. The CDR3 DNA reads TGTGCCAGCAGCCAACCGGGACTAGCGGTAGGAACAGATACGCAGTATTTT.

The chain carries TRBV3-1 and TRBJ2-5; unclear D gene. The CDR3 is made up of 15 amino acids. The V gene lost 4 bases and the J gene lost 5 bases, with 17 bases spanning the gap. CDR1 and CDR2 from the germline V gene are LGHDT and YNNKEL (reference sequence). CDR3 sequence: CASSLRHTIQETQYF. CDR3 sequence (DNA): TGTGCCAGCAGCCTGAGACATACTATCCAGGAGACCCAGTACTTC.

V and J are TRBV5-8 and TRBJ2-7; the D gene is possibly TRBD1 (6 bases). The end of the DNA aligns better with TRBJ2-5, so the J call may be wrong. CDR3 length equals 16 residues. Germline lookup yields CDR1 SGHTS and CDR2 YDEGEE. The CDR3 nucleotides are TGTGCCAGCAGCTTTGGGCCAGCAGGGGCCAAAGAGACCCAGTACTTC. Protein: CASSFGPAGAKETQYF.